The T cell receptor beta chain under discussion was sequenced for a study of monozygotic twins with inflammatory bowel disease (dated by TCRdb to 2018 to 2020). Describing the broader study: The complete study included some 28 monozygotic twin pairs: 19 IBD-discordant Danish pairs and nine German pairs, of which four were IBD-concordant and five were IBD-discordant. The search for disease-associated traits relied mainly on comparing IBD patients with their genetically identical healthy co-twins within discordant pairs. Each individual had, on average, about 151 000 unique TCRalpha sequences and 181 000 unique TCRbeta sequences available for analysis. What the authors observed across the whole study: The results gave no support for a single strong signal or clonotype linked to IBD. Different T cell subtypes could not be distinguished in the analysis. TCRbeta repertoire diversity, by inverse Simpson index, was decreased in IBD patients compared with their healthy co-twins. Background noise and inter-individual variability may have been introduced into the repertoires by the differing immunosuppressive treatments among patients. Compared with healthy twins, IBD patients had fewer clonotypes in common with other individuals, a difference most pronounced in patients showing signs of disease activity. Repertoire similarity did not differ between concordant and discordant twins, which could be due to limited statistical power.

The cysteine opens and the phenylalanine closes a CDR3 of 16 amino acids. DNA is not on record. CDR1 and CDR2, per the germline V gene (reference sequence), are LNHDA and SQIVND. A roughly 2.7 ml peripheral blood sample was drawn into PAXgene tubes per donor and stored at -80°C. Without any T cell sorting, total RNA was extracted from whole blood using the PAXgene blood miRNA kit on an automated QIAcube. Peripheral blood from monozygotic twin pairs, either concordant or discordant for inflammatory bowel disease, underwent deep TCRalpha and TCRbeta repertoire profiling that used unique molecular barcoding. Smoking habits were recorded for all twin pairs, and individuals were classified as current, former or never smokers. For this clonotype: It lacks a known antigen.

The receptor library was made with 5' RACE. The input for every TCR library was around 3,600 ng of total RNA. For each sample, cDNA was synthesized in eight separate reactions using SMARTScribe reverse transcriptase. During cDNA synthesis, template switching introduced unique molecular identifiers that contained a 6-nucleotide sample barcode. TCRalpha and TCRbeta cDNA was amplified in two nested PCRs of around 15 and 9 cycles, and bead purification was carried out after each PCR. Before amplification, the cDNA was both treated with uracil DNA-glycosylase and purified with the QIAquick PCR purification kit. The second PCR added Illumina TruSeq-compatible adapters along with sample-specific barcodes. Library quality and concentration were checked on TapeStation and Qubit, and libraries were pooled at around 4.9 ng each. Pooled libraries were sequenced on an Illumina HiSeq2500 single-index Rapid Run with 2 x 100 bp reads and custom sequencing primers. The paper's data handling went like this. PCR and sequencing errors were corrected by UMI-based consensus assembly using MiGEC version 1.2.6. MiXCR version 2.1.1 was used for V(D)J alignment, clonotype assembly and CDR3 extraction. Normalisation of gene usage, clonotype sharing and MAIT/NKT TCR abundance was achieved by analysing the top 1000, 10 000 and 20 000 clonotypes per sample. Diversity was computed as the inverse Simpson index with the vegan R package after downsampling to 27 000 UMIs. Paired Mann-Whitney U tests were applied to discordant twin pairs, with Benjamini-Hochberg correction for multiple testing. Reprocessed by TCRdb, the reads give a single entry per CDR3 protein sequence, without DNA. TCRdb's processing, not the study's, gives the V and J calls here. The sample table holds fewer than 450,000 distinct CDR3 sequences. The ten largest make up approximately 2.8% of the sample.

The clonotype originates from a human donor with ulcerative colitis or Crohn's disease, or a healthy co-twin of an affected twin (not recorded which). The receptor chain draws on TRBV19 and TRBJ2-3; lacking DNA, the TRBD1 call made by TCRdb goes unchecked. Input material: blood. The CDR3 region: CASAPLRAGLTDTQYF.